This T cell receptor beta chain derives from a study of CD8+ T cells in alopecia areata. About this clone: Its target is unknown.

It was cDNA, reverse transcribed from extracted RNA, that served as the sequencing template. Profiled with immunoSEQ multiplex PCR; TCRdb holds only in-frame clones, not every one. The data contain 110,000 or so clones, almost 60% of them singletons. The CDR3 is made up of 15 amino acids. Trimming removed 1 base from V and 5 bases from J, with 14 bases in between. CDR1 is SGDLS, CDR2 YYNGEE, per germline. Findings and caveats of the study: It was lesional scalp, especially alopecia totalis/universalis, that showed higher clonality than normal scalp. Sharing of TCR sequences between patients (possibly for HLA-related reasons) was less clear than in mice.

Investigators sorted PBMCs to obtain both CD4+ and CD8+ T cells. The chain employs TRBV9 and TRBJ2-3; possible D gene TRBD1, 6 bases. The sequenced sample was CD8+ T cells sorted from blood. This sequence originates from a human donor in good health. CDR3 bases: TGTGCCAGCAGCGTACTACAAGGGGGAGTAGATACGCAGTATTTT. It codes for CASSVLQGGVDTQYF. Full variable domain (rest looked up from reference TRBV9 and TRBJ2-3): DSGVTQTPKHLITATGQRVTLRCSPRSGDLSVYWYQQSLDQGLQFLIQYYNGEERAKGNILERFSAQQFPDLHSELNLSSLELGDSALYFCASSVLQGGVDTQYFGPGTRLTVL.